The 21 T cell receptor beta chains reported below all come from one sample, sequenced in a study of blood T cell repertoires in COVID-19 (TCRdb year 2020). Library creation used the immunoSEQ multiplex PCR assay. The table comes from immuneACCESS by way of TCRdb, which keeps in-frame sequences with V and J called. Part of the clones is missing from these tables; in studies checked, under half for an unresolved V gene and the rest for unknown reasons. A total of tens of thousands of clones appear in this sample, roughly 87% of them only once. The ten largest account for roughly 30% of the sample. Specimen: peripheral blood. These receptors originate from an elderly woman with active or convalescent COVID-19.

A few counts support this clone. Written as DNA, the CDR3 is TGTGCCAGCAGCTTAGAGGTCGCAGGGGCTCAGCCCCAGCATTTT. Protein sequence: CASSLEVAGAQPQHF. The chain uses TRBV7-9 and TRBJ1-5, with D tentatively TRBD1 (6 bases). The CDR3 has 15 residues. Deletions cut 1 base from V and 6 bases from J, with 13 bases between. Germline loops: CDR1 SEHNR, CDR2 FQNEAQ (reference sequence).

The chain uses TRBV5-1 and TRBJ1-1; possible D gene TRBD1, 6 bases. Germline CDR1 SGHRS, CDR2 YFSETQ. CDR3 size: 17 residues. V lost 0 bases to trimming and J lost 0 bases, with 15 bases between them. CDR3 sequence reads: CASSLAGVRALNTEAFF. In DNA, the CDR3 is TGCGCCAGCAGCTTGGCAGGGGTTCGGGCTTTGAACACTGAAGCTTTCTTT.

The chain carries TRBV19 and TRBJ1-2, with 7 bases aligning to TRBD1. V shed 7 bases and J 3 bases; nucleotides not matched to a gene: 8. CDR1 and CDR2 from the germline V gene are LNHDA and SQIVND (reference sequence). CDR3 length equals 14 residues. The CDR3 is CASTTTGDHYGYTF. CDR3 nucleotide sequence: TGTGCCAGTACCACCACAGGGGATCACTATGGCTACACCTTC.

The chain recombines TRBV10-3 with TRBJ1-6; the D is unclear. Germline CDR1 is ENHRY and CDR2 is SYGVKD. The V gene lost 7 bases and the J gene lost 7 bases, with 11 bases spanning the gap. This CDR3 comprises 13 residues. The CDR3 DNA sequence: TGTGCCATCATGAGGGAGACCAATTCACCCCTCCACTTT. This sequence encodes CAIMRETNSPLHF.

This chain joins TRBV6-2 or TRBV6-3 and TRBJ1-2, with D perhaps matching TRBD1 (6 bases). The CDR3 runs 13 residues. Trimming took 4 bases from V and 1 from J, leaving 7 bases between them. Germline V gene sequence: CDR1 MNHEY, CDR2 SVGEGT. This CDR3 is CASSWGLNYGYTF. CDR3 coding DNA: TGTGCCAGCAGTTGGGGGCTTAACTATGGCTACACCTTC.

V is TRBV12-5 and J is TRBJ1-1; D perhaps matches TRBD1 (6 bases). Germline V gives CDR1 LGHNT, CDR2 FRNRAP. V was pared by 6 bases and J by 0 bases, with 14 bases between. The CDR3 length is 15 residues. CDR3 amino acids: CASGSTGTMNTEAFF. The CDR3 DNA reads TGTGCTAGTGGGTCGACCGGGACAATGAACACTGAAGCTTTCTTT.

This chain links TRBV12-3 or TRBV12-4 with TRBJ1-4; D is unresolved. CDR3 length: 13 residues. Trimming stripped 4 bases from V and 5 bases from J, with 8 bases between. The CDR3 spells CASSSRFNEKLFF. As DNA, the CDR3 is TGTGCCAGCAGTTCCAGGTTCAATGAAAAACTGTTTTTT.

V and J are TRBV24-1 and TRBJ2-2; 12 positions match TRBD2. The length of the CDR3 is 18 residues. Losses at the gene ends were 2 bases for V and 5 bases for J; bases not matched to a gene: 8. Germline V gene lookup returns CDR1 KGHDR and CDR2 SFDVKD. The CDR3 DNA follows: TGTGCCACCAGTGATTCTAGCGGGGGGGCTTTGTTTACCGGGGAGCTGTTTTTT. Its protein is CATSDSSGGALFTGELFF.

The CDR3 DNA reads TGTGCCAGCAGCCGCGCAGTAGCACTTAGGGAAAAACTGTTTTTT. Its protein product is CASSRAVALREKLFF. The V and J genes are TRBV6-5 and TRBJ1-4; D unresolved. The germline gives CDR1 MNHEY, CDR2 SVGAGI. Trimming cost V 6 bases and J 8 bases, with 19 bases left between them. This CDR3 is built from 15 residues.

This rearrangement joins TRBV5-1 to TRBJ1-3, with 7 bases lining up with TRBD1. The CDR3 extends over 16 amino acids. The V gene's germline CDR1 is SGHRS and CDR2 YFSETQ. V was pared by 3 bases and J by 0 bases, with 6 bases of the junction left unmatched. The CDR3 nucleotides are TGCGCCAGCAGCTCATTCGGACAGGCCTCTGGAAACACCATATATTTT. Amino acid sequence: CASSSFGQASGNTIYF.

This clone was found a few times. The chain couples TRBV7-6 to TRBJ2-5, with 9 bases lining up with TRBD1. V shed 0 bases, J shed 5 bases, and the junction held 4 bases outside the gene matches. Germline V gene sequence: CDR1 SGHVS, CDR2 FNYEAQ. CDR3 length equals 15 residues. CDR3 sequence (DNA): TGTGCCAGCAGCTTAGCGGGACAGGGTTGGGAGACCCAGTACTTC. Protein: CASSLAGQGWETQYF. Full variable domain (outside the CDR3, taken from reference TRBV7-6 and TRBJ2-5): GAGVSQSPRYKVTKRGQDVALRCDPISGHVSLYWYRQALGQGPEFLTYFNYEAQQDKSGLPNDRFSAERPEGSISTLTIQRTEQRDSAMYRCASSLAGQGWETQYFGPGTRLLVL.

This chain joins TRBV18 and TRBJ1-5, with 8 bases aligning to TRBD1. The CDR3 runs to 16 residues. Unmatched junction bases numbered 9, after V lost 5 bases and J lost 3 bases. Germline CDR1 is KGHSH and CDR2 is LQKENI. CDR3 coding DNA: TGTGCCAGCTCAGGAGGACAGGGCGGATTCAATCAGCCCCAGCATTTT. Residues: CASSGGQGGFNQPQHF.

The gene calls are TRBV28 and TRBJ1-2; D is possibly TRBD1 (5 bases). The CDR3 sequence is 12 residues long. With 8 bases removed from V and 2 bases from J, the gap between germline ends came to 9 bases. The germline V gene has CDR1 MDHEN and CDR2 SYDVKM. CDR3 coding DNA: TGTGCCAGCGGAGGGGAGAACTATGGCTACACCTTC. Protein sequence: CASGGENYGYTF.

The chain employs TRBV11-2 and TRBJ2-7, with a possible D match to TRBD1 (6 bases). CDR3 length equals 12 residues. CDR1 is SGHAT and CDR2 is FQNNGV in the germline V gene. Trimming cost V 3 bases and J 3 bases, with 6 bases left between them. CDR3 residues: CASSLDSYEQYF. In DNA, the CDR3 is TGTGCCAGCAGCTTGGACAGCTACGAGCAGTACTTC. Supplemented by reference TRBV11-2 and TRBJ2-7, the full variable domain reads EAGVAQSPRYKIIEKRQSVAFWCNPISGHATLYWYQQILGQGPKLLIQFQNNGVVDDSQLPKDRFSAERLKGVDSTLKIQPAKLEDSAVYLCASSLDSYEQYFGPGTRLTVT.

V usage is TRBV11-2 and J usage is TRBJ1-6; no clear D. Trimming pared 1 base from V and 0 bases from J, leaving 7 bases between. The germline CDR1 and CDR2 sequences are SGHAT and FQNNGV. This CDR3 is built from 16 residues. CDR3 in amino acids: CASSLVYSSYNSPLHF. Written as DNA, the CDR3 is TGTGCCAGCAGCTTAGTGTACAGCTCCTATAATTCACCCCTCCACTTT.

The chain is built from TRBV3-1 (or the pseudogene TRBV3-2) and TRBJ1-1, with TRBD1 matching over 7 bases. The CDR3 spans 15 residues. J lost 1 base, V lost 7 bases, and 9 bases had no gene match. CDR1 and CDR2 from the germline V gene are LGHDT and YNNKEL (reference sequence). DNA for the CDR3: TGTGCCAGCATCACTACTCGACAGGGGAACACTGAAGCTTTCTTT. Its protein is CASITTRQGNTEAFF.

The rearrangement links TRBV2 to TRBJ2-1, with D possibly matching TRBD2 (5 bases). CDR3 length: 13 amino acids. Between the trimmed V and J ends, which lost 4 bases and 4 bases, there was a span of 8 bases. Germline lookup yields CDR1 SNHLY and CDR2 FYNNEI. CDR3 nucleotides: TGTGCCAGCAGTGGACTAAGGTACAATGAGCAGTTCTTC. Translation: CASSGLRYNEQFF.

CDR3 coding DNA: TGTGCCACCAGACAGGGTGGACTGAACACTGAAGCTTTCTTT. Its translation is CATRQGGLNTEAFF. The chain uses TRBV24-1 and TRBJ1-1; perhaps TRBD1 as D (6 bases). The V end was cut by 7 bases, the J end by 0 bases, with 11 bases between. The CDR3 totals 14 residues. Germline V gives CDR1 KGHDR, CDR2 SFDVKD.

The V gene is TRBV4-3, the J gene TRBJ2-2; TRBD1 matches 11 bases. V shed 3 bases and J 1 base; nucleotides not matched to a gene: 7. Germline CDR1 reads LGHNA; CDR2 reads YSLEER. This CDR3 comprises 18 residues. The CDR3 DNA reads TGCGCCAGCAGCCATTTCCGGGACAGGGGGTTGAACACCGGGGAGCTGTTTTTT. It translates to CASSHFRDRGLNTGELFF.

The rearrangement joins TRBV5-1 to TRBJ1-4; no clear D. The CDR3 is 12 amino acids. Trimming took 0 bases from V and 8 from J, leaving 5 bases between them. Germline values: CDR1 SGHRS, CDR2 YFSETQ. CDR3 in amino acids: CASSLGPEKLFF. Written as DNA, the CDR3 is TGCGCCAGCAGCTTGGGTCCAGAAAAACTGTTTTTT. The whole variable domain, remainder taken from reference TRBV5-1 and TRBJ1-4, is KAGVTQTPRYLIKTRGQQVTLSCSPISGHRSVSWYQQTPGQGLQFLFEYFSETQRNKGNFPGRFSGRQFSNSRSEMNVSTLELGDSALYLCASSLGPEKLFFGSGTQLSVL.

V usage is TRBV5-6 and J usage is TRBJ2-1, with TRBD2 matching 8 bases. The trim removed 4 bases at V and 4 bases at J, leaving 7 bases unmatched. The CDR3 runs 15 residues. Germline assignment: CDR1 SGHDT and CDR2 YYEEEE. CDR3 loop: CASSEAGAGYNEQFF. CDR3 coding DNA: TGTGCCAGCAGCGAAGCGGGGGCGGGGTACAATGAGCAGTTCTTC. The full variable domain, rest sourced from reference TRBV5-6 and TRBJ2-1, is DAGVTQSPTHLIKTRGQQVTLRCSPKSGHDTVSWYQQALGQGPQFIFQYYEEEERQRGNFPDRFSGHQFPNYSSELNVNALLLGDSALYLCASSEAGAGYNEQFFGPGTRLTVL.